Below, 20 T cell receptor beta chains from the same sample are listed, as sequenced in a study of Tregs in tolerant kidney transplant recipients. The data were produced by immunoSEQ multiplex PCR, yet TCRdb's version contains in-frame clones alone and is incomplete. The table records about 90,000 clones, approximately 93% of them present only once. Related graft donors supplied nonmyeloablative bone marrow transplants, and mixed chimerism was transient. This material consisted of CD4+ T cells from blood (PBMCs), taken 12 months after the transplant. Source of these receptors: a human patient who received a combined kidney and bone marrow transplant. The T cells may partly be graft donor cells.

This clone was recorded only once. The chain is built from TRBV7-6 and TRBJ2-5; 13 bases align to TRBD2. The CDR3 has 17 residues. CDR1 is SGHVS, CDR2 FNYEAQ, per germline. V lost 2 bases and J lost 3; bases outside the gene matches: 6. CDR3 sequence: CASSLLTGTSGEETQYF. In nucleotides, the CDR3 is TGTGCCAGCAGCTTATTAACCGGGACTAGCGGGGAAGAGACCCAGTACTTC. The full variable domain, with the rest looked up from reference TRBV7-6 and TRBJ2-5, is GAGVSQSPRYKVTKRGQDVALRCDPISGHVSLYWYRQALGQGPEFLTYFNYEAQQDKSGLPNDRFSAERPEGSISTLTIQRTEQRDSAMYRCASSLLTGTSGEETQYFGPGTRLLVL.

The chain recombines TRBV19 with TRBJ2-5; tentative D call: TRBD2 (7 bases). Looked up from germline, CDR1 is LNHDA and CDR2 is SQIVND (reference sequence). Trimming took off 5 bases at V and 5 bases at J, with 21 bases between the two ends. This CDR3 region has 16 residues. Here the CDR3 reads CASSGSRGAHRETQYF. CDR3 nucleotide sequence: TGTGCCAGTAGTGGGAGCCGGGGGGCTCATCGGGAGACCCAGTACTTC.

The V call is TRBV7-8, the J call TRBJ2-7; D might be TRBD1 (5 bases). Trimming removed 2 bases at V and 0 bases at J, with 11 bases between. CDR1 is SGHVS and CDR2 is FQNEAQ in the germline V gene. The CDR3 is 15 residues long. The CDR3 DNA sequence: TGTGCCAGCAGCTTATCCCCAGGGCACTCCTACGAGCAGTACTTC. This encodes CASSLSPGHSYEQYF.

This clone was detected only once. The chain carries TRBV30 and TRBJ1-1; D call uncertain. This CDR3 is built from 14 residues. The germline V and J ends were trimmed by 0 bases and 1 base, with 9 bases remaining between them. The germline V gene encodes CDR1 GTSNPN and CDR2 SVGIG (reference sequence). The CDR3 DNA is TGTGCCTGGAGTGTATCGCAGGCGAACACTGAAGCTTTCTTT. This codes for CAWSVSQANTEAFF.

V gene TRBV4-2 combines with J gene TRBJ2-5, with TRBD2 identical over 10 bases. The CDR3 is 16 amino acids. V trimming: 2 bases; J trimming: 1 base; junction bases outside the gene matches: 4. CDR1 and CDR2 (germline): LGHNA, YNFKEQ. Here the CDR3 DNA reads TGTGCCAGCAGCCAATCTCTAGCGGGAGTCCAAGAGACCCAGTACTTC. Residues: CASSQSLAGVQETQYF.

The chain combines TRBV18 with TRBJ2-7; D may be TRBD1 (6 bases). With 3 bases removed from V and 2 bases from J, the gap between germline ends came to 11 bases. Germline CDR1 is KGHSH and CDR2 is LQKENI. CDR3 size: 14 residues. Written as DNA, the CDR3 is TGTGCCAGCTCACCGGCCAGGGGAACCTACGAGCAGTACTTC. It is translated as CASSPARGTYEQYF.

A few counts support this clone. The rearrangement uses TRBV10-3 and TRBJ2-5; weak D call: TRBD2 (6 bases). Looked up from germline, CDR1 is ENHRY and CDR2 is SYGVKD. The length of the CDR3 is 12 residues. Trimming took off 10 bases at V and 5 bases at J, with 14 bases between the two ends. DNA for the CDR3: TGTGCCACAATGGGGGAGGCGGAGACCCAGTACTTC. Its translation is CATMGEAETQYF.

The rearrangement links TRBV28 to TRBJ2-1, with 14 bases lining up with TRBD2. In germline, CDR1 is MDHEN, CDR2 SYDVKM. The CDR3 runs 19 residues. The J segment lost 9 bases and the V segment lost 9 bases, leaving 22 bases of the junction unmatched. Here the CDR3 DNA reads TGTGCCAGTAGTCAAACCGGGACTAGCGGGGGAAAGCCCTATGGTGAGCAGTTCTTC. Translation gives CASSQTGTSGGKPYGEQFF.

The chain has TRBV10-3 and TRBJ2-5; 7 positions agree with TRBD2. There are 14 residues in the CDR3. After removal of 8 bases from V and 5 bases from J, the junction contained 11 bases not matched to a gene. The germline CDR1 and CDR2 sequences are ENHRY and SYGVKD. In DNA form, the CDR3 reads TGTGCCATCGGCGAGAGCGGGGTTCCTGAGACCCAGTACTTC. Amino acid sequence: CAIGESGVPETQYF.

This clone was found a few times. The V and J genes are TRBV5-6 and TRBJ1-3; 7 nucleotides line up with TRBD1. The germline V gene has CDR1 SGHDT and CDR2 YYEEEE. The CDR3 totals 15 residues. J was trimmed by 0 bases and V by 0 bases; bases with no gene match: 0. This CDR3 is CASSLGDSSGNTIYF. The CDR3 region has the DNA TGTGCCAGCAGCTTGGGGGACAGCTCTGGAAACACCATATATTTT. Full variable domain (missing parts from reference TRBV5-6 and TRBJ1-3): DAGVTQSPTHLIKTRGQQVTLRCSPKSGHDTVSWYQQALGQGPQFIFQYYEEEERQRGNFPDRFSGHQFPNYSSELNVNALLLGDSALYLCASSLGDSSGNTIYFGEGSWLTVV.

The chain uses TRBV11-3 and TRBJ2-1, with TRBD2 identical over 13 bases. From germline, CDR1 is SGHNT and CDR2 YENEEA. The V gene end was trimmed by 5 bases and the J gene end by 0 bases; junction bases not matched to a gene: 1. The CDR3 has 16 residues. CDR3 residues: CASSGLAGDSYNEQFF. The DNA for the CDR3 is TGTGCCAGCAGCGGACTAGCGGGGGACTCCTACAATGAGCAGTTCTTC.

V usage is TRBV10-3 and J usage is TRBJ2-2; perhaps TRBD1 as D (5 bases). The V gene lost 9 bases and the J gene lost 7 bases, with 12 bases spanning the gap. The CDR3 runs to 12 residues. In germline, CDR1 is ENHRY, CDR2 SYGVKD. The CDR3 DNA reads as TGTGCCATTGGAGCTCAGGGCGGGGAGCTGTTTTTT. It encodes CAIGAQGGELFF.

J is TRBJ2-3 and V is TRBV7-2; the match to TRBD2 covers 10 bases. The CDR3 consists of 15 residues. V trimming: 5 bases; J trimming: 2 bases; junction bases outside the gene matches: 4. The germline V gene encodes CDR1 SGHTA and CDR2 FQGNSA. The CDR3 protein is CASSELAGFTDTQYF. DNA of the CDR3: TGTGCCAGCAGCGAACTAGCGGGGTTCACAGATACGCAGTATTTT.

The gene calls are TRBV28 and TRBJ1-2; tentatively, D is TRBD1 (5 bases). The germline V and J ends were trimmed by 8 bases and 3 bases, with 13 bases remaining between them. The CDR3 consists of 13 residues. Germline V lookup: CDR1 MDHEN, CDR2 SYDVKM. Here the CDR3 reads CASRQPSYYGYTF. DNA of the CDR3: TGTGCCAGCCGACAGCCGTCCTACTATGGCTACACCTTC.

The rearrangement links TRBV19 to TRBJ2-3; weak D call: TRBD2 (5 bases). Germline V gives CDR1 LNHDA, CDR2 SQIVND (reference sequence). CDR3 size: 14 residues. With 5 bases removed from V and 3 bases from J, the gap between germline ends came to 12 bases. CDR3 in amino acids: CASSRSAQTDTQYF. CDR3 bases: TGTGCCAGTAGTCGTAGCGCTCAAACAGATACGCAGTATTTT.

V and J are TRBV7-9 and TRBJ2-7; TRBD2 agrees at 12 bases. V lost 1 base and J lost 6; bases outside the gene matches: 4. The CDR3 sequence is 15 residues long. CDR1 and CDR2 from the germline V gene are SEHNR and FQNEAQ (reference sequence). The CDR3 sequence is CASSLVLAGGFEQYF. Written as DNA, the CDR3 is TGTGCCAGCAGCTTAGTTCTAGCGGGAGGGTTCGAGCAGTACTTC.

The chain couples TRBV28 to TRBJ2-7; 7 bases agree with TRBD1. The germline V gene encodes CDR1 MDHEN and CDR2 SYDVKM. Trimming took 7 bases from V and 6 from J; bases not matched to a gene: 12. The CDR3 loop spans 14 amino acids. The CDR3 here is CASTLRDSPAEQYF. DNA for the CDR3: TGTGCCAGCACCCTGAGGGACAGCCCGGCCGAGCAGTACTTC.

This clone was detected only once. The rearrangement joins TRBV11-3 to TRBJ2-7; D might be TRBD2 (6 bases). This CDR3 is built from 15 residues. Germline values: CDR1 SGHNT, CDR2 YENEEA. The V gene lost 1 base and the J gene lost 1 base, with 11 bases spanning the gap. The CDR3 loop is CASSLAASESYEQYF. The CDR3 DNA is TGTGCCAGCAGCTTAGCGGCTAGCGAATCCTACGAGCAGTACTTC.

J is TRBJ1-2 and V is TRBV7-9, with TRBD1 identical over 10 bases. Germline-derived CDR1 and CDR2 are SEHNR and FQNEAQ (reference sequence). The CDR3 totals 17 residues. V lost 6 bases to trimming and J lost 2 bases; unmatched junction nucleotides: 12. The CDR3 reads CASRGGVDRGRNYGYTF. DNA for the CDR3: TGTGCCAGCAGAGGGGGTGTAGACAGGGGGCGAAACTATGGCTACACCTTC.

This sequence joins TRBV2 and TRBJ2-7, with D possibly TRBD1 on 5 matching bases. Germline loops: CDR1 SNHLY, CDR2 FYNNEI. The germline V and J ends were trimmed by 9 bases and 1 base, with 16 bases remaining between them. This CDR3 is 14 amino acids long. The CDR3 sequence: CASQTTVSSYEQYF. The CDR3 coding sequence is TGTGCCAGTCAAACGACAGTGTCTTCCTACGAGCAGTACTTC.